What follows is one T cell receptor (beta chain) and its context. Its antigen is currently not known. Base quality data are lacking; no much larger clone is found one base away. The CDR3 goes from the cysteine to the phenylalanine over 12 residues. Only the CDR3 DNA is retained, 36 bases long and in frame from the first base. The V and J ends are trimmed by 6 bases and 5 bases, leaving 8 bases between them. Sequences SNHLY (CDR1) and FYNNEI (CDR2) are obtained from the germline V gene. This record belongs to a study of identical twins (dated by TCRdb to 2015 to 2016). For the study in its entirety: To test whether fetal clonotypes persist, this study deep-sequenced TCR alpha and beta repertoires from monozygotic twins, from unrelated adults of various ages, and from cord blood. To rule out contamination, the twin experiments were replicated at different times with different library preparation protocols. The study at large found these results: The excess sharing between twins in beta out-of-frame sequences was weaker because fewer shared sequences reduced the signal-to-noise ratio. Compared with coincidental sharing between unrelated individuals, an excess of low generation-probability sequences was observed among out-of-frame TCR alpha sequences shared between twins. In monozygotic twins, recombination models systematically underestimated out-of-frame TCR alpha sharing, but the models matched the sharing seen between unrelated individuals. Abundant cord blood beta clonotypes had fewer insertions, young adult naive repertoires showed a similar but weaker trend, and memory repertoires showed no such trend. Zero-insertion analyses could be partly confounded by invariant T cells such as MAIT and iNKT, although diverse VJ usage argued against such confounding for most clonotypes. Conclusions relied on cross-sectional statistical analysis, since the same donors could not be followed over many years.

Every donor was a healthy Caucasian. Three pairs of female monozygotic twins, all aged roughly 18 to 29 years, were included in the twin cohort. Peripheral blood mononuclear cells were the source from which RNA for the TCR libraries was isolated. Receptors were amplified or captured by 5' RACE. Sequencing was carried out with an Illumina HiSeq 2000. Template switching added a universal primer binding site, and the final cDNA carried a unique molecular identifier that allowed TCR cDNA molecules to be counted accurately. First-strand cDNA for TCR alpha and beta chains was synthesized from specific primers in the conserved constant-segment region. Each cDNA library was double barcoded, with a SMART-Mk sample barcode plus Illumina barcodes, to control for contamination. TruSeq adapter sequences along with Illumina sample barcodes were introduced in two successive PCR steps. TCR alpha and beta cDNA libraries were sequenced on the Illumina HiSeq platform with custom primers. In the authors' own workflow: MiGEC was used to process raw reads and extract unique molecular identifiers, and MiXCR was used to find CDR3 positions. Recombination models were inferred per individual with the repgenHMM and IGoR tools using an EM algorithm. Shared clonotype analysis was performed with the tcR package in R, normalizing sharing by the product of cloneset sizes. To study raw recombination free of thymic and clonal selection effects, out-of-frame nonproductive sequences were analyzed. TCRdb reprocessed the public reads (quality trimming at Q25 with fastp, clone calling with MiXCR) and kept in-frame beta chains. When rows share a CDR3 protein, they turn into one entry using the most common DNA and genes. None of the V and J calls come from the authors' own analysis; TCRdb made them. This sample gives approximately 630,000 distinct CDR3 sequences in total; about 7% of them show up just once. Roughly 1.6% of the sample is held by the ten biggest clonotypes.

These data were also reused for a study on yellow fever vaccine responses in identical twins. As the second study states: The authors reported that the T cell response to vaccination in identical twins appeared partly convergent and partly personalized. The study precisely tracked vaccine-responding T cell clones in identical twins.

The specimen sequenced was PBMCs. This receptor was taken from a woman aged 18-29 years in good health. Here the chain combines TRBV2 and TRBJ1-5; there is no confident call for the D gene. The DNA sequence is TGTGCCAGCAGGAGCTTGGATCAGCCCCAGCATTTT. Its translation is CASRSLDQPQHF.